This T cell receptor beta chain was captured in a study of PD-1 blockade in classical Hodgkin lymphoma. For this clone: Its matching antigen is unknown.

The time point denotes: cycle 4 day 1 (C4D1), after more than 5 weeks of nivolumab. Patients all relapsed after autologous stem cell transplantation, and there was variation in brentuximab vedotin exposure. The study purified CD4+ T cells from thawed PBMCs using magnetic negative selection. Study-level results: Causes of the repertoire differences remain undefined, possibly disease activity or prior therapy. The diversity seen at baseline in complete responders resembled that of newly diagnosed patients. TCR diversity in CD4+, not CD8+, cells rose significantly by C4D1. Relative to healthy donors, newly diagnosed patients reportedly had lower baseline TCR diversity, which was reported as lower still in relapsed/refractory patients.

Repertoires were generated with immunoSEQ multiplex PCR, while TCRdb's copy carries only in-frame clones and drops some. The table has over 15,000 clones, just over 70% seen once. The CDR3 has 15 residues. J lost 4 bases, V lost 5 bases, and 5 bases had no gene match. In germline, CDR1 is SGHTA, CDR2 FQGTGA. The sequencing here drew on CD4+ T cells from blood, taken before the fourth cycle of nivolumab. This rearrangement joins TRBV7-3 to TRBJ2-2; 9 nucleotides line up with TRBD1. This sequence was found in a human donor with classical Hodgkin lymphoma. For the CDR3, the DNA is TGTGCCAGCAGCAAAGACAGGGGGAGCACCGGGGAGCTGTTTTTT. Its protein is CASSKDRGSTGELFF.